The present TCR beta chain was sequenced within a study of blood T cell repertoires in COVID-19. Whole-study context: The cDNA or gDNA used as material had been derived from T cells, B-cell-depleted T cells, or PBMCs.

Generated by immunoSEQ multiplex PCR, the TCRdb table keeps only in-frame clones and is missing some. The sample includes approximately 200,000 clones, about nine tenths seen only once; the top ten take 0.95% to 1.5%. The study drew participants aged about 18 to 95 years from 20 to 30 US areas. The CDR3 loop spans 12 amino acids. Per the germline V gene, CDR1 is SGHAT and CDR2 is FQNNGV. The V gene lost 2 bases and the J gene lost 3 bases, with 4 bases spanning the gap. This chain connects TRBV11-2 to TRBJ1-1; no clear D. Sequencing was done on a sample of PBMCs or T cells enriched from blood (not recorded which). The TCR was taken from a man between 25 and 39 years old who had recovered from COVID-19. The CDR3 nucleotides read TGTGCCAGCAGCTTAAGAGACACTGAAGCTTTCTTT. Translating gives CASSLRDTEAFF. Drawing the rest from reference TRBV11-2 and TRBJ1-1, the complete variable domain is EAGVAQSPRYKIIEKRQSVAFWCNPISGHATLYWYQQILGQGPKLLIQFQNNGVVDDSQLPKDRFSAERLKGVDSTLKIQPAKLEDSAVYLCASSLRDTEAFFGQGTRLTVV.